Reported below is one T cell receptor beta chain. Its target is not known. The diagnostic criteria for definite or probable disease, as recently defined, were met by the patients with Susac syndrome. V lost 2 bases, J lost 4 bases, and 13 bases stayed unmatched. CDR3 length equals 17 residues. CDR1 is SQVTM, CDR2 ANQGSEA, per germline. These data originate in a study of CD8 T cells in Susac syndrome. Study-level results: The study recognized that the number of individuals in its TCR sequencing and HLA analysis was relatively small.

Random hexamers primed reverse transcription of about 0.45 to 1 ug RNA. From the immunoSEQ multiplex PCR reads, TCRdb called clonotypes with MiXCR, one entry per CDR3 protein. The sample holds 130,000 or so distinct CDR3 sequences, under 96% seen once. Sample: CD4+ T cells from PBMCs. This TCR came from a human donor with Susac syndrome. The chain has TRBV29-1 and TRBJ2-3; 9 nucleotides align to TRBD2. CDR3 nucleotide sequence: TGCAGCGTTGAAAAGGGCCGCCTTGGCGGGAGGGCAGATACGCAGTATTTT. Encoded protein: CSVEKGRLGGRADTQYF.